This T cell receptor beta chain was identified during a study of CD8 T cells in ankylosing spondylitis. Whole-study findings and limits: Before this, some motif variants had been reported in reactive arthritis synovial fluid and blood. Seemingly characteristic of ankylosing spondylitis blood was a TCR beta motif consisting of under ten highly homologous variants.

A word on this clonotype: Its antigen remains unknown.

TCRdb re-called the 5' RACE reads through MiXCR, storing one row per CDR3 protein. Of some 240,000 distinct CDR3 sequences in the sample, 8% to 9.5% were seen once. The germline V gene has CDR1 SGHRS and CDR2 YFSETQ. The CDR3 has 14 residues. Trimming cost V 4 bases and J 6 bases; bases outside gene matches: 10. The sequenced sample was blood, either unsorted or a sorted T cell fraction (not recorded which). The TCR comes from a male donor with ankylosing spondylitis or in good health (not recorded which). V usage is TRBV5-1 and J usage is TRBJ2-7; 7 bases map to TRBD1. The CDR3 coding sequence is TGCGCCAGCAGCGGGCTTATATCAGGGGGCGAGCAGTACTTC. Encoded protein: CASSGLISGGEQYF.